This TCR beta chain came from a study of early T cells in non-severe SARS-CoV-2 infection. About the research overall: Chains stayed unpaired after sequencing of bulk RNA from unsorted whole blood.

Individual cDNA molecules were tagged with unique molecular identifiers, the study reported. Each CDR3 protein is one row after TCRdb ran MiXCR on the 5' RACE reads. The table lists more than 80,000 distinct CDR3 sequences, 15% to 20% of them singletons. Looked up from germline, CDR1 is SGHTA and CDR2 is FQGNSA. This CDR3 comprises 13 residues. The V end was cut by 5 bases, the J end by 4 bases, with 11 bases between. A note on this clonotype: Its antigen remains unknown.

Study conclusions and caveats: There was a bias toward anti-spike CD8 responses in VDJdb matching, which missed private and CD4 specificities.

The rearrangement joins TRBV7-2 to TRBJ1-1; D is possibly TRBD1 (6 bases). This receptor was identified in an adult who was a healthcare worker with PCR-confirmed SARS-CoV-2 infection or an uninfected control (not recorded which). Input material: whole blood. CDR3: CASSPGVGTEAFF. The CDR3 coding sequence is TGTGCCAGCAGCCCAGGGGTGGGCACTGAAGCTTTCTTT.